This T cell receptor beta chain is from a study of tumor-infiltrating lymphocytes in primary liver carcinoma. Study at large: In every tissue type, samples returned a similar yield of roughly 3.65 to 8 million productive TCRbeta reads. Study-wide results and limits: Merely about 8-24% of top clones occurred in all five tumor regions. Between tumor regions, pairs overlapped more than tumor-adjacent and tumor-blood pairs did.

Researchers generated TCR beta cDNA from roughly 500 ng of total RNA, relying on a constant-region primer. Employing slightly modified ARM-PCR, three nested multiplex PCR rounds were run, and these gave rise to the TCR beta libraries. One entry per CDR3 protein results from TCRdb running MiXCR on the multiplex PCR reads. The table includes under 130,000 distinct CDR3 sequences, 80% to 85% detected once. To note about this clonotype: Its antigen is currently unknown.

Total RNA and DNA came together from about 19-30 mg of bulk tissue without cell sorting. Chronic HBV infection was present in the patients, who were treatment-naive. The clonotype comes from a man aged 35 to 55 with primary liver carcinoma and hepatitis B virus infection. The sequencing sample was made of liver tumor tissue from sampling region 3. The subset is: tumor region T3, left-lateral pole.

CDR3 sequence (DNA): TGTGCCAATAGTGGGGACCACCTCAGGCAGACCCAGTACTTC. Amino acid sequence: CANSGDHLRQTQYF. The rearrangement links TRBV28 to TRBJ2-5, with D possibly being TRBD1 or TRBD2 (5 bases each). CDR1 and CDR2 (germline): MDHEN, SYDVKM. Trimming removed 10 bases from V and 6 bases from J, with 21 bases in between. The CDR3 has 14 residues.